The TCR beta chain described here comes from a study of cytomegalovirus exposure and HLA in healthy donors. Points from the study as a whole: A later analysis linked a missense variant in DCLRE1C to the trimming of TCR beta V and J genes. Altogether, 160 or so TCR beta chains were recorded as cytomegalovirus-associated. Reports indicate that TCR beta sequences accurately predicted the HLA-A and HLA-B alleles of most subjects. Some V segments, including TRBV6-2 and TRBV6-3, were excluded as indistinguishable.

The junction had 3 bases not matched to a gene; V was cut back by 6 bases and J by 2 bases. CDR1 is SQVTM, CDR2 ANQGSEA, per germline. The CDR3 runs 13 residues. A word on this clone: The antigen remains unidentified.

This PCR relied on a set of 60 Vbeta primers and 13 Jbeta primers. TCRdb keeps only in-frame clones here, not all; method: immunoSEQ multiplex PCR. The data show 75,000 to 95,000 clones, 69% seen once. Sequencing was performed on PBMCs. The clonotype was recovered from a man aged 50 to 59 in good health and CMV-seronegative. The chain uses TRBV29-1 and TRBJ2-7; 11 bases line up with TRBD1. The DNA of the CDR3 is TGCAGCGTCCCGGGACAGGGGGCCTACGAGCAGTACTTC. This codes for CSVPGQGAYEQYF.